The 5 T cell receptor beta chains in this list originate from one sample, sequenced in a study of T-cell reconstitution after alpha-beta-depleted transplantation in children (TCRdb year 2016). What this sample's treatment or condition label stands for: allogeneic hematopoietic cell transplantation with graft depleted of TCRalphabeta T cells and CD19 B cells. Library method: PCR. Sequencing instrument: Illumina HiSeq 2500. TCR libraries were prepared with molecular barcoding, using unique molecular identifiers to normalize TCRbeta repertoire quantification. Using fastp trimming at Q25 and MiXCR clonotype assembly, TCRdb reanalyzed the public sequencing data and kept in-frame beta chains. CDR3 protein sequences are deduplicated, and each keeps its most common genes and DNA. This sample lists a few hundred thousand distinct CDR3 sequences; about 16% were detected once. Around 30% of the sample comes from the top ten.

The source was PBMCs, mostly from graft donor cells, collected 360 days after TCRalphabeta/CD19-depleted stem cell transplant. These receptors were taken from a boy in the first two years of life who had a stem cell transplant for Wiskott-Aldrich syndrome, so the T cells may come from the graft donor.

There are a few counts of this clonotype. The rearrangement uses TRBV10-3 and TRBJ2-3; the D is unclear. The CDR3 length is 16 residues. CDR1 ENHRY and CDR2 SYGVKD come from the germline V gene. Trimming removed 2 bases from V and 4 bases from J, with 16 bases in between. CDR3 in DNA: TGTGCCATCAGTGAGATGAAGGGCATTACGGCAGATACGCAGTATTTT. This codes for CAISEMKGITADTQYF.

This chain uses TRBV6-2 or TRBV6-3 with TRBJ2-7, with 13 bases fitting TRBD2. Germline V gene sequence: CDR1 MNHEY, CDR2 SVGEGT. The CDR3 has 20 residues. The J segment lost 2 bases and the V segment lost 2 bases, leaving 15 bases of the junction unmatched. CDR3 region: CASSYPRMGRTSGGAYEQYF. The DNA for the CDR3 is TGTGCCAGCAGTTACCCCCGGATGGGGCGGACTAGCGGGGGAGCCTACGAGCAGTACTTC.

Only a few counts were recorded for this clonotype. V is TRBV7-9 and J is TRBJ2-5; TRBD2 agrees at 11 bases. CDR1 is SEHNR, CDR2 FQNEAQ, per germline (reference sequence). This CDR3 has 15 amino acids. V lost 2 bases, J lost 1 base, and 0 bases stayed unmatched. In nucleotides, the CDR3 is TGTGCCAGCAGCTTAACTAGCGGGGGCCAAGAGACCCAGTACTTC. Protein product: CASSLTSGGQETQYF.

This rearrangement joins TRBV12-3 or TRBV12-4 to TRBJ2-7, with D perhaps TRBD1 or TRBD2 (5 bases each). The CDR3 extends over 17 amino acids. V was cut by 5 bases and J by 4 bases, with 24 bases left in between. In nucleotides, the CDR3 is TGTGCCAGCAGTAGCACCCCCGGGACCCCAAAGGTGTACGAGCAGTACTTC. This gives the protein CASSSTPGTPKVYEQYF.

A few counts support this clonotype. The J gene is TRBJ2-1, the V gene TRBV6-1; TRBD2 matches at 11 bases. V shed 6 bases and J 3 bases; nucleotides not matched to a gene: 10. Germline V gene lookup returns CDR1 MNHNS and CDR2 SASEGT. This CDR3 has 17 amino acids. The CDR3 loop is CASRFSGGAAYYNEQFF. Written as DNA, the CDR3 is TGTGCCAGCAGGTTTAGCGGGGGGGCGGCATACTACAATGAGCAGTTCTTC.